In this sample, the clone carrying this T cell receptor (beta chain) turned up once. Germline CDR1 and CDR2: SGHNT and YYREEE (reference sequence). V dropped 3 bases and J dropped 2 bases, with 12 bases sitting between them. The CDR3 runs to 14 residues. The data originate from a study of blood T cell repertoires in COVID-19. Here immunoSEQ multiplex PCR was the method, and the copy in TCRdb shows in-frame clones only, minus some. The data show around 130,000 clones, with around 83% seen just once and roughly 4.5% held by the top ten. This chain uses TRBV5-4 with TRBJ2-7; perhaps TRBD1 as D (6 bases). This receptor was identified in a human donor in a cohort sampled during active COVID-19. Sequences were obtained from peripheral blood. The CDR3 DNA follows: TGTGCCAGCAGCTCCCCAGGGGTGACCTACGAGCAGTACTTC. Translation: CASSSPGVTYEQYF.